Sequencing of this T cell receptor (beta chain) was carried out in a study of CD8 T cells in ankylosing spondylitis. Study outcomes and limitations: Disease-associated clones were reportedly significantly overrepresented in matched ankylosing spondylitis synovial fluid. Some of these motif variants have turned up before, in reports on reactive arthritis synovial fluid and blood.

The CDR3 is 14 residues long. Germline CDR1 and CDR2: SGHRS and YFSETQ. V shed 0 bases and J shed 5 bases, with 11 bases lying between them. At least ten counts were recorded for this clonotype. Its specificity is not known. TCRdb ran MiXCR on the 5' RACE reads and lists one entry per CDR3 protein. The data contain approximately 46,000 distinct CDR3 sequences, 11% of them singletons. The source material was blood, either unsorted or a sorted T cell fraction (not recorded which). The V call is TRBV5-1, the J call TRBJ2-5; no firm D call. The clonotype comes from a male donor with ankylosing spondylitis or in good health (not recorded which). The DNA of the CDR3 is TGCGCCAGCAGCTTGGCGGCCCCTAGGGAGACCCAGTACTTC. Translated, it gives CASSLAAPRETQYF.